One sample yielded the 20 T cell receptor beta chains listed below, sequenced in a study of T-cell memory formation after mild COVID-19. A single record per CDR3 protein comes from TCRdb applying MiXCR to the 5' RACE reads. Of some 350,000 distinct CDR3 sequences listed, 15% are singletons. Sequenced input: PBMCs or a T cell subset sorted from them (not recorded which). All receptors come from a young man who had mild COVID-19 (a few samples of this study predate the infection). Cell type and time point are not known.

This clonotype came up many times. The V gene is TRBV5-1, the J gene TRBJ2-2, with D unresolved. In germline, CDR1 is SGHRS, CDR2 YFSETQ. This CDR3 has 14 amino acids. The V gene lost 3 bases and the J gene lost 6 bases, with 12 bases spanning the gap. The CDR3 reads CASSSSRVAGELFF. The DNA for the CDR3 is TGCGCCAGCAGCTCCTCTAGGGTGGCCGGGGAGCTGTTTTTT.

The CDR3: CASSLGESGNQPQHF. CDR3 in DNA: TGTGCCAGCAGTCTAGGGGAAAGTGGCAATCAGCCCCAGCATTTT. The gene calls are TRBV6-2 or TRBV6-3 and TRBJ1-5, with D perhaps matching TRBD1 (5 bases). This CDR3 comprises 15 residues. Germline loops: CDR1 MNHEY, CDR2 SVGEGT. The V end lost 5 bases, the J end lost 2 bases, and 13 bases lay between the germline ends.

This clonotype showed up just a few times. The V and J genes are TRBV7-2 and TRBJ1-2, with 9 bases fitting TRBD1. Germline V lookup: CDR1 SGHTA, CDR2 FQGNSA. This CDR3 is built from 13 residues. Trimming cost V 6 bases and J 6 bases; bases outside gene matches: 5. The CDR3 region is CASSTGGGDGYTF. In DNA form, the CDR3 reads TGTGCCAGCAGTACAGGGGGCGGGGATGGCTACACCTTC.

This clonotype was counted a few times. This sequence joins TRBV6-6 and TRBJ2-3; D tentatively reads TRBD1 or TRBD2 (7 bases each). The V gene's germline CDR1 is MNHNY and CDR2 SVGAGI (reference sequence). CDR3 length: 15 amino acids. The V end lost 2 bases, the J end lost 4 bases, and 13 bases lay between the germline ends. The chain's CDR3 is CASSYQAGGADTQYF. The CDR3 DNA reads TGTGCCAGCAGTTACCAGGCAGGGGGGGCAGATACGCAGTATTTT.

The chain recombines TRBV2 with TRBJ2-5; D assignment may be TRBD1 or TRBD2 (5 bases each). Germline V gene sequence: CDR1 SNHLY, CDR2 FYNNEI. The length of the CDR3 is 13 residues. The V end lost 6 bases, the J end lost 6 bases, and 14 bases lay between the germline ends. The CDR3 sequence is CASRPKPGQTQYF. Here the CDR3 DNA reads TGTGCCAGCAGACCTAAACCGGGGCAGACCCAGTACTTC.

The chain combines TRBV29-1 with TRBJ2-3; 7 nucleotides align to TRBD1. Germline lookup yields CDR1 SQVTM and CDR2 ANQGSEA. The CDR3 length is 16 residues. The V and J ends lost 1 base and 4 bases, in that order; junction bases with no gene match: 11. The CDR3 DNA reads as TGCAGCGTTGAAGGCAGGACAGGAAAACTCGCAGATACGCAGTATTTT. Encoded protein: CSVEGRTGKLADTQYF.

The V call is TRBV5-4, the J call TRBJ2-3; D is possibly TRBD1 or TRBD2 (5 bases each). Trimming took off 4 bases at V and 0 bases at J, with 15 bases between the two ends. The germline CDR1 and CDR2 sequences are SGHNT and YYREEE (reference sequence). The CDR3 totals 16 residues. The CDR3 region has the DNA TGTGCCAGCAGCCCCACCGGGACGGAAAGCACAGATACGCAGTATTTT. Its translation: CASSPTGTESTDTQYF.

V is TRBV7-6 and J is TRBJ2-1; unclear D gene. Germline V gene data show CDR1 as SGHVS and CDR2 as FNYEAQ. The CDR3 contains 11 residues. V was shortened by 6 bases and J by 9 bases, with 9 bases between the two germline ends. The CDR3 DNA reads as TGTGCCAGCAGTCGGCTCAGTGAGCAGTTCTTC. It specifies CASSRLSEQFF.

Only a few counts were recorded for this clonotype. CDR3 protein: CASSQLNQGFQPQHF. CDR3 bases: TGTGCCAGCAGCCAATTAAACCAGGGGTTTCAGCCCCAGCATTTT. This chain links TRBV4-2 with TRBJ1-5, with D maybe TRBD1 (6 bases). V dropped 2 bases and J dropped 6 bases, with 14 bases sitting between them. CDR3 size: 15 residues. Germline V gives CDR1 LGHNA, CDR2 YNFKEQ.

The J gene is TRBJ2-5, the V gene TRBV5-1; perhaps TRBD1 as D (6 bases). The CDR3 totals 13 residues. V was pared by 7 bases and J by 1 base, with 11 bases between. In germline, CDR1 is SGHRS, CDR2 YFSETQ. The CDR3 region has the DNA TGCGCCAGCGGACAGACTTTCCAAGAGACCCAGTACTTC. This encodes CASGQTFQETQYF. The whole variable domain, filled in from reference TRBV5-1 and TRBJ2-5, reads KAGVTQTPRYLIKTRGQQVTLSCSPISGHRSVSWYQQTPGQGLQFLFEYFSETQRNKGNFPGRFSGRQFSNSRSEMNVSTLELGDSALYLCASGQTFQETQYFGPGTRLLVL.

In its sample, this clonotype was seen a few times. V and J are TRBV6-6 and TRBJ1-5, with D uncertain. Trimming left V 0 bases short and J 10 bases short, with 16 bases between. CDR3 size: 15 residues. Germline V gene sequence: CDR1 MNHNY, CDR2 SVGAGI (reference sequence). CDR3: CASSYSGGRWGPQHF. CDR3 coding DNA: TGTGCCAGCAGTTACTCAGGCGGGAGATGGGGACCCCAGCATTTT.

V is TRBV6-2 or TRBV6-3 and J is TRBJ1-1; 8 bases fit TRBD1. From germline, CDR1 is MNHEY and CDR2 SVGEGT. CDR3 size: 14 residues. With V trimmed by 2 bases and J by 3 bases, 2 bases remained unmatched. The DNA of the CDR3 is TGTGCCAGCAGTTACAACAGGGGGTACACTGAAGCTTTCTTT. Its translation: CASSYNRGYTEAFF.

This clonotype has more than one count but fewer than ten. DNA for the CDR3: TGCAGTGCTTATAGCGGGGGGTACGACAATGAGCAGTTCTTC. This translates into CSAYSGGYDNEQFF. The gene calls are TRBV20-1 and TRBJ2-1; 10 nucleotides match TRBD2. The CDR3 totals 14 residues. V lost 5 bases to trimming and J lost 5 bases; unmatched junction nucleotides: 6. Germline V lookup: CDR1 DFQATT, CDR2 SNEGSKA (reference sequence).

The table lists this clonotype with a few counts. The chain joins TRBV6-6 to TRBJ2-7; 10 bases fit TRBD1. Per the germline V gene, CDR1 is MNHNY and CDR2 is SVGAGI (reference sequence). V lost 8 bases, J lost 7 bases, and 8 bases stayed unmatched. The length of the CDR3 is 13 residues. For the CDR3, the DNA is TGTGCCAGCGGACAGGGGGTCCTGGGGGAGCAGTACGTC. Translation: CASGQGVLGEQYV.

With respect to this clonotype: A read error may produce the germline difference seen at one junction end. J is TRBJ2-6 and V is TRBV28, with D perhaps matching TRBD1 or TRBD2 (6 bases each). Germline lookup yields CDR1 MDHEN and CDR2 SYDVKM. The CDR3 covers 16 residues. CDR3 protein: CASSSSTGLGGNVLTF. CDR3 nucleotides: TGTGCCAGCAGTTCGAGTACAGGGTTGGGGGGCAACGTCCTGACTTTC.

The rearrangement uses TRBV12-3 or TRBV12-4 and TRBJ2-1; TRBD2 matches at 12 bases. The trim removed 9 bases at V and 7 bases at J, leaving 7 bases unmatched. The CDR3 length is 14 residues. The CDR3 protein is CASAPSGGENEQFF. In DNA, the CDR3 is TGTGCCAGTGCCCCTAGCGGGGGGGAGAATGAGCAGTTCTTC.

This clonotype was observed a handful of times. The chain is built from TRBV7-2 and TRBJ1-5; 7 positions agree with TRBD1. The germline gives CDR1 SGHTA, CDR2 FQGNSA. This CDR3 is 13 amino acids long. Trimming took 5 bases from V and 7 from J; bases not matched to a gene: 5. CDR3 amino acids: CASSPDRVQPQHF. The CDR3 region has the DNA TGTGCCAGCAGCCCCGACAGGGTCCAGCCCCAGCATTTT.

The V call is TRBV4-1, the J call TRBJ2-7; the D gene is possibly TRBD2 (6 bases). Germline CDR1 and CDR2: MGHRA and YSYEKL. The CDR3 loop spans 17 amino acids. The V end was cut by 0 bases, the J end by 0 bases, with 15 bases between. The CDR3 protein is CASSQEGSGGPSYEQYF. DNA of the CDR3: TGCGCCAGCAGCCAAGAGGGGTCCGGGGGACCCTCCTACGAGCAGTACTTC.

This clonotype appeared a few times. The V and J genes are TRBV12-3 or TRBV12-4 and TRBJ1-5; D is unclear. This CDR3 has 12 amino acids. V was pared by 3 bases and J by 4 bases, with 4 bases between. For the CDR3, the DNA is TGTGCCAGCAGTTTTCAGAATCAGCCCCAGCATTTT. Protein sequence: CASSFQNQPQHF.

This clonotype was counted only a few times. The V and J genes are TRBV12-3 or TRBV12-4 and TRBJ1-1; D not certain. This CDR3 is built from 14 residues. Trimming took 4 bases from V and 4 from J, leaving 13 bases between them. The CDR3 reads CASSSEGMSTEAFF. For the CDR3, the DNA is TGTGCCAGCAGTTCAGAGGGAATGAGCACTGAAGCTTTCTTT.